These 23 T cell receptor beta chains were all obtained from the same sample, sequenced in a study of sequential checkpoint blockade in melanoma. Generated by immunoSEQ multiplex PCR, the TCRdb table keeps only in-frame clones and is missing some. The sample has 15,000 to 20,000 clones; approximately 69% are singletons. Described treatment: randomized to nivolumab then ipilimumab (arm A) or the reverse (arm B). Sequencing was performed on CD8+ T cells sorted from blood (inferred from file names), taken from a patient given nivolumab and ipilimumab in sequence. Source of these receptors: a human donor with melanoma.

The rearrangement joins TRBV7-9 to TRBJ2-7; maybe TRBD1 (6 bases). Germline V gene sequence: CDR1 SEHNR, CDR2 FQNEAQ (reference sequence). With 4 bases removed from V and 2 bases from J, the gap between germline ends came to 12 bases. This CDR3 spans 14 amino acids. CDR3 nucleotides: TGTGCCAGCAGCTCAGGGGAGCCGGCCTACGAGCAGTACTTC. Encoded protein: CASSSGEPAYEQYF.

The chain recombines TRBV7-2 with TRBJ1-3; possibly TRBD1 for D (6 bases). The CDR3 contains 15 residues. Germline V gene sequence: CDR1 SGHTA, CDR2 FQGNSA. V dropped 3 bases and J dropped 0 bases, with 9 bases sitting between them. CDR3 in DNA: TGTGCCAGCAGCTTTTTGGGGGCCTCTGGAAACACCATATATTTT. Translating it yields CASSFLGASGNTIYF.

The chain couples TRBV4-1 to TRBJ1-1, with D maybe TRBD1 (5 bases). V was shortened by 4 bases and J by 4 bases, with 13 bases between the two germline ends. Looked up from germline, CDR1 is MGHRA and CDR2 is YSYEKL. This CDR3 has 14 residues. The CDR3 here is CASSPRRGGTEAFF. In nucleotides, the CDR3 is TGCGCCAGCAGCCCTCGCCGGGGGGGCACTGAAGCTTTCTTT.

The chain couples TRBV5-1 to TRBJ2-1; D remains ambiguous. Germline loops: CDR1 SGHRS, CDR2 YFSETQ. V was cut by 2 bases and J by 2 bases, with 8 bases left in between. The CDR3 is made up of 14 amino acids. CDR3 coding DNA: TGCGCCAGCAGCTTAGCGACCCCCTACAATGAGCAGTTCTTC. Translating it yields CASSLATPYNEQFF.

The chain has TRBV10-2 and TRBJ1-5; D is undetermined. The CDR3 covers 14 residues. Germline lookup yields CDR1 WSHSY and CDR2 SAAADI. The V end lost 5 bases, the J end lost 0 bases, and 8 bases lay between the germline ends. For the CDR3, the DNA is TGCGCCAGCAGTAGCTTCGATAGCAATCAGCCCCAGCATTTT. This translates into CASSSFDSNQPQHF.

This clone was picked up a small number of times. The chain is built from TRBV6-4 and TRBJ2-7; no reliable D call. The CDR3 totals 14 residues. With 5 bases removed from V and 2 bases from J, the gap between germline ends came to 13 bases. CDR1 and CDR2 from the germline V gene are MRHNA and SNTAGT. The CDR3 loop reads CASSFRYAAYEQYF. The CDR3, as DNA: TGTGCCAGCAGTTTCCGTTACGCAGCCTACGAGCAGTACTTC.

This clone was recorded once. The rearrangement links TRBV5-1 to TRBJ2-7; 9 bases align to TRBD1. The CDR3 runs 16 residues. Trimming cost V 5 bases and J 5 bases; bases outside gene matches: 14. The germline CDR1 and CDR2 sequences are SGHRS and YFSETQ. The DNA for the CDR3 is TGCGCCAGCAGACCCGTCCCGGGACAGGGACGGGACGAGCAGTACTTC. It specifies CASRPVPGQGRDEQYF.

The chain is built from TRBV2 and TRBJ2-1; 8 nucleotides line up with TRBD1. Trimming removed 7 bases from V and 2 bases from J; junction bases left unmatched: 7. The CDR3 consists of 15 residues. The germline CDR1 and CDR2 sequences are SNHLY and FYNNEI. The CDR3 region has the DNA TGTGCCAGCACCCCGGACAGGGCAACCTACAATGAGCAGTTCTTC. It specifies CASTPDRATYNEQFF.

This clone appeared a few times. This chain joins TRBV28 and TRBJ2-5; 10 bases agree with TRBD1. The germline V gene encodes CDR1 MDHEN and CDR2 SYDVKM. The CDR3 spans 16 residues. After removal of 6 bases from V and 5 bases from J, the junction contained 12 bases not matched to a gene. CDR3 bases: TGTGCCAGCAGCCCCCAATGGGACAGGGGAAGGGAGACCCAGTACTTC. Its protein product is CASSPQWDRGRETQYF.

This rearrangement joins TRBV9 to TRBJ2-1; TRBD2 is a possible D gene (6 bases). Germline V lookup: CDR1 SGDLS, CDR2 YYNGEE. Trimming shortened V by 3 bases and J by 0 bases, and 13 bases separated the two germline ends. The length of the CDR3 is 16 residues. CDR3 residues: CASSGSAGFSYNEQFF. As DNA, the CDR3 is TGTGCCAGCAGCGGATCAGCGGGTTTCTCCTACAATGAGCAGTTCTTC. Using reference TRBV9 and TRBJ2-1 for the parts outside the CDR3, the full variable domain is DSGVTQTPKHLITATGQRVTLRCSPRSGDLSVYWYQQSLDQGLQFLIQYYNGEERAKGNILERFSAQQFPDLHSELNLSSLELGDSALYFCASSGSAGFSYNEQFFGPGTRLTVL.

CDR3 DNA sequence: TGTGCCAGCAGTGAGCCCTCCTACGAGCAGTACTTC. Residues: CASSEPSYEQYF. V gene TRBV28 combines with J gene TRBJ2-7; D is unresolved. From germline, CDR1 is MDHEN and CDR2 SYDVKM. V shed 5 bases and J shed 0 bases, with 5 bases lying between them. The CDR3 has 12 amino acids.

The chain combines TRBV5-5 with TRBJ2-7; the D gene is possibly TRBD1 (5 bases). The germline CDR1 and CDR2 sequences are SGHKS and YYEKEE (reference sequence). V was pared by 0 bases and J by 5 bases, with 6 bases between. This CDR3 has 12 amino acids. The CDR3, as DNA: TGTGCCAGCAGCTTGGCAGGGAACGAGCAGTACTTC. Its translation: CASSLAGNEQYF.

V is TRBV4-3 and J is TRBJ2-7; D possibly corresponds to TRBD1 (5 bases). The CDR3 sequence is 15 residues long. V dropped 0 bases and J dropped 3 bases, with 12 bases sitting between them. CDR1 is LGHNA, CDR2 YSLEER, per germline. The CDR3 DNA is TGCGCCAGCAGCCAAGACCCCTGGACAAACTACGAGCAGTACTTC. Translating gives CASSQDPWTNYEQYF.

The table lists this clone with a few counts. The genes are TRBV6-5 and TRBJ1-1, with D unresolved. V was cut by 0 bases and J by 6 bases, with 11 bases left in between. The CDR3 has 14 amino acids. The germline V gene encodes CDR1 MNHEY and CDR2 SVGAGI. The CDR3 sequence: CASSYSVATAEAFF. The CDR3 DNA reads as TGTGCCAGCAGTTACTCAGTGGCCACCGCTGAAGCTTTCTTT.

This clone was counted ten times or more. V gene TRBV15 combines with J gene TRBJ1-1; 9 positions match TRBD1. CDR1 is LNHNV, CDR2 YYDKDF, per germline (reference sequence). Losses at the gene ends were 5 bases for V and 5 bases for J; bases not matched to a gene: 6. The CDR3 contains 14 residues. The CDR3 loop reads CATSGDRAGTEAFF. The CDR3 DNA reads TGTGCCACCAGCGGGGACAGGGCGGGGACTGAAGCTTTCTTT.

This chain uses TRBV29-1 with TRBJ1-2, with 9 bases matching TRBD1. The germline gives CDR1 SQVTM, CDR2 ANQGSEA. This CDR3 comprises 13 residues. V lost 7 bases and J lost 3; bases outside the gene matches: 6. The CDR3 sequence: CSAWDRDHYGYTF. For the CDR3, the DNA is TGCAGCGCATGGGACAGGGATCACTATGGCTACACCTTC.

The rearrangement joins TRBV5-8 to TRBJ2-7, with 8 bases aligning to TRBD2. CDR3 length: 16 amino acids. Germline V gives CDR1 SGHTS, CDR2 YDEGEE. The trim removed 4 bases at V and 1 base at J, leaving 10 bases unmatched. CDR3 loop: CASSPREGLGSYEQYF. CDR3 DNA sequence: TGTGCCAGCAGCCCCCGGGAGGGTTTGGGATCCTACGAGCAGTACTTC.

The gene calls are TRBV27 and TRBJ1-1, with D unresolved. Trimming stripped 3 bases from V and 8 bases from J, with 13 bases between. Germline V lookup: CDR1 MNHEY, CDR2 SMNVEV (reference sequence). The CDR3 has 13 residues. The CDR3 nucleotides are TGTGCCAGCAGTTTTTACGGGAGCGGGGAAGCTTTCTTT. Protein: CASSFYGSGEAFF.

This clone turned up a few times. The V and J genes are TRBV30 and TRBJ2-7; 8 bases are a match to TRBD1. This CDR3 region has 14 residues. The V gene end was trimmed by 4 bases and the J gene end by 6 bases; junction bases not matched to a gene: 11. CDR1 and CDR2 (germline): GTSNPN, SVGIG (reference sequence). This chain's CDR3 is CAWTQSSGGSEQYF. DNA for the CDR3: TGTGCCTGGACCCAATCCTCAGGGGGCAGCGAGCAGTACTTC.

CDR3 DNA sequence: TGTGCCAGCAGCCTACGACTAGCGGGGGGCAGCACAGATACGCAGTATTTT. Translating gives CASSLRLAGGSTDTQYF. The chain recombines TRBV9 with TRBJ2-3; 13 nucleotides match TRBD2. Trimming at V came to 4 bases and at J to 0 bases, leaving 5 bases not matched to a gene. CDR1 and CDR2 (germline): SGDLS, YYNGEE. The CDR3 contains 17 residues.

The chain employs TRBV4-2 and TRBJ1-2, with 7 bases fitting TRBD1. CDR3 size: 17 residues. Looked up from germline, CDR1 is LGHNA and CDR2 is YNFKEQ. Trimming cost V 0 bases and J 4 bases; bases outside gene matches: 11. CDR3 coding DNA: TGTGCCAGCAGCCAAGAAGGGATAGGGACAGTCATCTATGGCTACACCTTC. Protein sequence: CASSQEGIGTVIYGYTF.

This chain links TRBV4-1 with TRBJ1-1; a weak D match, TRBD1 (5 bases). The CDR3 length is 14 residues. Trimming removed 4 bases from V and 0 bases from J, with 9 bases in between. Germline loops: CDR1 MGHRA, CDR2 YSYEKL. In DNA, the CDR3 is TGCGCCAGCAGCCTCGGACATCTGAACACTGAAGCTTTCTTT. This codes for CASSLGHLNTEAFF.

The chain links TRBV5-6 to TRBJ2-1; the D is unclear. This CDR3 is 17 amino acids long. The V end lost 3 bases, the J end lost 2 bases, and 18 bases lay between the germline ends. Germline-derived CDR1 and CDR2 are SGHDT and YYEEEE. CDR3 sequence: CASSWSFSAAPYNEQFF. The CDR3 DNA reads as TGTGCCAGCAGCTGGTCCTTTAGTGCGGCCCCCTACAATGAGCAGTTCTTC. Looking up the rest from reference TRBV5-6 and TRBJ2-1 gives the full variable domain: DAGVTQSPTHLIKTRGQQVTLRCSPKSGHDTVSWYQQALGQGPQFIFQYYEEEERQRGNFPDRFSGHQFPNYSSELNVNALLLGDSALYLCASSWSFSAAPYNEQFFGPGTRLTVL.